The rows below give T cell receptor beta chains drawn from one sample of a study of spatial heterogeneity in lung cancer. TCRdb used MiXCR to reprocess the 5' RACE reads, holding one entry per CDR3 protein. The data show about 4,200 distinct CDR3 sequences, with about 6.1% seen just once and less than 20% held by the top ten. The source material was lung tumor tissue, sampled at surgery. These TCRs come from a male donor with early-stage non-small cell lung cancer. Each CDR3 is given with its conserved first and last residue. A D gene is named only where the DNA matches it firmly. Not every row has a clone size; where given, it reads once, few, many or a size class.

V gene	D gene	J gene	clone size	CDR3 protein	CDR3 DNA
TRBV5-4	TRBD1	TRBJ1-1	medium-sized	CASSFRTGLGLDTEAFF	TGTGCCAGCAGCTTTCGGACAGGGTTGGGGTTGGACACTGAAGCTTTCTTT
TRBV11-1	TRBD2	TRBJ2-1	many	CASSRTSGRDEQFF	TGTGCCAGCAGCCGGACTAGCGGGAGGGATGAGCAGTTCTTC
TRBV9	TRBD1	TRBJ1-3	.	CASSPGDRLHSGNTIYF	TGTGCCAGCAGCCCGGGGGACAGGTTGCACTCTGGAAACACCATATATTTT
TRBV7-9	.	TRBJ2-7	many	CASSLGGVGYEQYF	TGTGCCAGCAGCTTAGGGGGGGTTGGCTACGAGCAGTACTTC
TRBV7-8	TRBD1	TRBJ1-1	medium-sized	CASSSGTGQSAFF	TGTGCCAGCAGCTCAGGGACGGGACAGAGTGCTTTCTTT
TRBV5-1	TRBD2	TRBJ2-3	many	CASSAGTSHTDTQYF	TGCGCCAGCAGCGCCGGGACTAGCCACACAGATACGCAGTATTTT
TRBV7-9	.	TRBJ2-6	medium-sized	CASSLRSSGANVLTF	TGTGCCAGCAGCTTAAGGAGCTCTGGGGCCAACGTCCTGACTTTC
TRBV27	.	TRBJ2-3	medium-sized	CASSLWTSTDTQYF	TGTGCCAGCAGTTTATGGACAAGCACAGATACGCAGTATTTT
TRBV6-5	.	TRBJ2-5	medium-sized	CASSYSPGHPTETQYF	TGTGCCAGCAGTTACTCCCCGGGCCATCCAACGGAGACCCAGTACTTC
TRBV5-1	.	TRBJ2-7	.	CASSLRVGLSSYEQYF	TGCGCCAGCAGCTTGAGAGTCGGACTGAGCTCCTACGAGCAGTACTTC
TRBV20-1	TRBD2	TRBJ2-1	medium-sized	CSARTSGTHNEQFF	TGCAGTGCTAGGACTAGCGGGACCCACAATGAGCAGTTCTTC
TRBV3-1	.	TRBJ2-2	large	CASLKSGVANTGELFF	TGTGCCAGCCTAAAGTCGGGGGTAGCGAACACCGGGGAGCTGTTTTTT
TRBV10-2	.	TRBJ2-1	medium-sized	CASRALYNEQFF	TGCGCCAGCAGGGCCCTTTACAATGAGCAGTTCTTC
TRBV11-2	.	TRBJ2-1	medium-sized	CASSPQGISYNEQFF	TGTGCCAGCAGCCCCCAGGGGATCTCCTACAATGAGCAGTTCTTC
TRBV20-1	.	TRBJ1-1	medium-sized	CSAFRFGTIDTEAFF	TGCAGTGCTTTTAGGTTTGGGACAATCGACACTGAAGCTTTCTTT
TRBV6-5	.	TRBJ2-3	many	CASSYGDSSTDTQYF	TGTGCCAGCAGTTACGGGGATTCTAGCACAGATACGCAGTATTTT
TRBV28	TRBD1	TRBJ1-2	medium-sized	CASRRTGQGYGYTF	TGTGCCAGCAGGCGTACTGGACAGGGCTATGGCTACACCTTC
TRBV7-6	TRBD2	TRBJ2-2	many	CASSIGLGETGELFF	TGTGCCAGCAGCATCGGACTAGGTGAAACCGGGGAGCTGTTTTTT
TRBV7-9	.	TRBJ2-3	many	CATEQGGDTQYF	TGTGCCACCGAGCAGGGAGGAGATACGCAGTATTTT
TRBV9	TRBD1	TRBJ2-5	.	CASSVTGAHETQYF	TGTGCCAGCAGCGTAACAGGGGCCCACGAGACCCAGTACTTC
TRBV28	.	TRBJ1-4	many	CASSPHPPGDEKLFF	TGTGCCAGCAGTCCCCACCCTCCTGGGGATGAAAAACTGTTTTTT
TRBV5-1	.	TRBJ1-1	medium-sized	CASSLTPQERTKQAFF	TGCGCCAGCAGCTTGACCCCCCAAGAGCGGACCAAACAAGCTTTCTTT
TRBV12-3/TRBV12-4	TRBD2	TRBJ2-2	medium-sized	CASSSRLAGGLTGELFF	TGTGCCAGCAGTTCTCGACTAGCGGGGGGATTAACCGGGGAGCTGTTTTTT
TRBV4-1	TRBD1	TRBJ2-3	medium-sized	CASSQGPGQGADTQYF	TGCGCCAGCAGCCAAGGACCGGGACAGGGTGCAGATACGCAGTATTTT
TRBV9	.	TRBJ2-1	many	CASSVGDSSYNEQFF	TGTGCCAGCAGCGTAGGGGACTCATCCTACAATGAGCAGTTCTTC
TRBV6-5	.	TRBJ2-4	medium-sized	CASTYKNIQYF	TGTGCCAGCACCTACAAAAACATTCAGTACTTC
TRBV6-1	.	TRBJ1-4	medium-sized	CASNRGPHNEKLFF	TGTGCCAGTAACCGGGGACCGCATAATGAAAAACTGTTTTTT
TRBV29-1	TRBD1	TRBJ1-4	medium-sized	CSAGQGREKLFF	TGCAGCGCCGGACAGGGGAGAGAAAAACTGTTTTTT
TRBV28	.	TRBJ1-3	many	CASIEAASGNTIYF	TGTGCCAGCATTGAGGCAGCCTCTGGAAACACCATATATTTT